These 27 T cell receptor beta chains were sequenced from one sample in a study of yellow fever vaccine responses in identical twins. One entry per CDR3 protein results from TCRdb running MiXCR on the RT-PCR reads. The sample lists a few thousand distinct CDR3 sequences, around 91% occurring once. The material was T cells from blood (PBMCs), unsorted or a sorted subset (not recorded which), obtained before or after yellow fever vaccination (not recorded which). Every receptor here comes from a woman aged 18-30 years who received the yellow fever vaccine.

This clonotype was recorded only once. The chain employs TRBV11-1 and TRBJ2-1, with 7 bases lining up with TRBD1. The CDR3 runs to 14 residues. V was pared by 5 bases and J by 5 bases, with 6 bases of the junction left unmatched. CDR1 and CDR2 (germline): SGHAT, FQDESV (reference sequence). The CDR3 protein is CASSHRDRDNEQFF. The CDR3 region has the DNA TGTGCCAGCAGCCATCGGGACAGAGACAATGAGCAGTTCTTC. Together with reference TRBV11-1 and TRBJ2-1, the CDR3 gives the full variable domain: EAEVAQSPRYKITEKSQAVAFWCDPISGHATLYWYRQILGQGPELLVQFQDESVVDDSQLPKDRFSAERLKGVDSTLKIQPAELGDSAMYLCASSHRDRDNEQFFGPGTRLTVL.

The CDR3 sequence is CASTSPQGGPYEQYF. The CDR3 nucleotides are TGTGCCAGCACCTCCCCCCAGGGGGGCCCCTACGAGCAGTACTTC. This sequence joins TRBV13 and TRBJ2-7, with D perhaps matching TRBD1 (7 bases). Germline V gene sequence: CDR1 PRHDT, CDR2 FYEKMQ (reference sequence). The CDR3 is 15 amino acids. V lost 7 bases, J lost 2 bases, and 18 bases lay in between. Together with reference TRBV13 and TRBJ2-7, the CDR3 gives the full variable domain: AAGVIQSPRHLIKEKRETATLKCYPIPRHDTVYWYQQGPGQDPQFLISFYEKMQSDKGSIPDRFSAQQFSDYHSELNMSSLELGDSALYFCASTSPQGGPYEQYFGPGTRLTVT.

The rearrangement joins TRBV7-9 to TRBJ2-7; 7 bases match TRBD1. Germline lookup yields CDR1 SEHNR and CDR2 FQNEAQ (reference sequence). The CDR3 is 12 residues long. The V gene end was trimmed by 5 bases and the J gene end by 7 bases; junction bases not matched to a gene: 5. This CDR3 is CASSRDRPEQYF. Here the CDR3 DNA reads TGTGCCAGCAGCCGGGACAGACCTGAGCAGTACTTC. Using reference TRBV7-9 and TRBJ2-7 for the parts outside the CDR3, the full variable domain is DTGVSQNPRHKITKRGQNVTFRCDPISEHNRLYWYRQTLGQGPEFLTYFQNEAQLEKSRLLSDRFSAERPKGSFSTLEIQRTEQGDSAMYLCASSRDRPEQYFGPGTRLTVT.

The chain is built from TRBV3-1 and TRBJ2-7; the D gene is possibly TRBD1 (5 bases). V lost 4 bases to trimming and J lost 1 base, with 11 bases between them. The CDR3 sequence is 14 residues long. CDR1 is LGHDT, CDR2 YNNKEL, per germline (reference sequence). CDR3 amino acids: CASSRPGKSYEQYF. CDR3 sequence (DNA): TGTGCCAGCAGCCGACCAGGGAAATCCTACGAGCAGTACTTC.

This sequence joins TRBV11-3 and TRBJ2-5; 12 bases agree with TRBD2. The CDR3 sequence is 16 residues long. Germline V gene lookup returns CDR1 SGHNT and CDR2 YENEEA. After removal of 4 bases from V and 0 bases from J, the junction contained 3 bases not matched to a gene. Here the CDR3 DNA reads TGTGCCAGCAGCTCCGGGACTAGCGGGTACCAAGAGACCCAGTACTTC. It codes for CASSSGTSGYQETQYF.

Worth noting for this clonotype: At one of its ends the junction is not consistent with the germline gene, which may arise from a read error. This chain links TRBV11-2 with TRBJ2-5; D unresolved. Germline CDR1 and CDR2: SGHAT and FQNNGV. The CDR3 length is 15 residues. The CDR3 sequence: CASSFWGNPREAQYF. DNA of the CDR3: TGTGCCAGCAGCTTCTGGGGAAACCCCAGAGAGGCCCAGTACTTC.

The CDR3, as DNA: TGCAGTGTCCTTAAGACAGGGGGGGACACTGAAGCTTTCTTT. Encoded protein: CSVLKTGGDTEAFF. The chain couples TRBV20-1 to TRBJ1-1, with 9 bases that match TRBD1. V dropped 7 bases and J dropped 3; count of bases not matched to a gene: 9. Germline assignment: CDR1 DFQATT and CDR2 SNEGSKA (reference sequence). CDR3 size: 14 residues.

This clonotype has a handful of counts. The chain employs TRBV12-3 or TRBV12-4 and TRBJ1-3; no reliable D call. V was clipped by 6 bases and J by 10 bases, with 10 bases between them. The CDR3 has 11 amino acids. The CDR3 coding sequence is TGTGCCAGCAGCTCGACATGGACCATATATTTT. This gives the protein CASSSTWTIYF.

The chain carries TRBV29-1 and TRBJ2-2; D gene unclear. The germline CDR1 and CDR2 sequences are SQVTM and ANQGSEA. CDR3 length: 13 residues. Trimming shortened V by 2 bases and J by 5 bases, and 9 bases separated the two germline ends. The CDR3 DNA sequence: TGCAGCGTTGAAATTACGGATACCGGGGAGCTGTTTTTT. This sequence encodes CSVEITDTGELFF.

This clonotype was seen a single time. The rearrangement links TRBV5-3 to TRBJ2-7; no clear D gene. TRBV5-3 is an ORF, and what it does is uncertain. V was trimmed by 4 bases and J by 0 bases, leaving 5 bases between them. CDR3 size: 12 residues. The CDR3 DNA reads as TGTGCCAGAAGCCGGGCCTCCTACGAGCAGTACTTC. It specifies CARSRASYEQYF.

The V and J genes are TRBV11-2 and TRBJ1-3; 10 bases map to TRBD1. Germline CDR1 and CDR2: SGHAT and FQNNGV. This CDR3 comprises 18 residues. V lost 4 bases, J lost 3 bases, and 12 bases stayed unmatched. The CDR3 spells CASSYGEWDRGFGNTIYF. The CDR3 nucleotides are TGTGCCAGCAGCTATGGAGAATGGGACAGGGGATTTGGAAACACCATATATTTT.

The DNA for the CDR3 is TGCAGCGCCACCGAGGGGCACGCGTTCTTC. It translates to CSATEGHAFF. The rearrangement uses TRBV29-1 and TRBJ2-1; D tentatively fits TRBD1 or TRBD2 (5 bases each). The germline V gene has CDR1 SQVTM and CDR2 ANQGSEA. The CDR3 is made up of 10 amino acids. V was trimmed by 7 bases and J by 15 bases, leaving 16 bases between them.

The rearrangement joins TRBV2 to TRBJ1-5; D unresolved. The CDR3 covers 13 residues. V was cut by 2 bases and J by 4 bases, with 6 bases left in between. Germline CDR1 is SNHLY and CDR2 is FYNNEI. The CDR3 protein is CASSEWGNQPQHF. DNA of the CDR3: TGTGCCAGCAGTGAATGGGGAAATCAGCCCCAGCATTTT.

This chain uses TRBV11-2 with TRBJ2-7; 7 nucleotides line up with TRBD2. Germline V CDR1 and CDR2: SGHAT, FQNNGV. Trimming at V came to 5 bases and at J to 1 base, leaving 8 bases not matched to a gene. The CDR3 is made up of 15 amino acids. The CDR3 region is CASSPDSSGSYEQYF. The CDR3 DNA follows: TGTGCCAGCAGCCCGGATTCTAGCGGATCCTACGAGCAGTACTTC.

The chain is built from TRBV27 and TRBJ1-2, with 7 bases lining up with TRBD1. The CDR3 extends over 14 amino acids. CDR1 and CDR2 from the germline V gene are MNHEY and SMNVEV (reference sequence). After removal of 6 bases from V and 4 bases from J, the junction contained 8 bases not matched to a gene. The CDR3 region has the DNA TGTGCCAGCAGGAGGGACAGAGACTCCTATGGCTACACCTTC. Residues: CASRRDRDSYGYTF.

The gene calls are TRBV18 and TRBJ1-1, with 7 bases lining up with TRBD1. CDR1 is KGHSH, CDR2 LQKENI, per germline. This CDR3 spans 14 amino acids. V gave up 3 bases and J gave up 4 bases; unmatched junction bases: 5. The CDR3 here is CASSPRDSSTEAFF. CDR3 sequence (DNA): TGTGCCAGCTCACCGAGGGACAGCAGCACTGAAGCTTTCTTT.

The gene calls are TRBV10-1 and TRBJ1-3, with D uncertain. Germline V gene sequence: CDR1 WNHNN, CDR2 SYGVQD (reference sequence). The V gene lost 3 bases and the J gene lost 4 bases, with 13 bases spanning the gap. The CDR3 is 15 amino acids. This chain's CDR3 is CASSESGCAGNTIYF. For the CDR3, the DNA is TGCGCCAGCAGTGAATCGGGGTGTGCAGGAAACACCATATATTTT.

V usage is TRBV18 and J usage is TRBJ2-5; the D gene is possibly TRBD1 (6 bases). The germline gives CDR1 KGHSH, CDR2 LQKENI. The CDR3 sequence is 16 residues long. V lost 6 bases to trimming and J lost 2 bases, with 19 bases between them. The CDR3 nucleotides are TGTGCCAGCTCCCCCTGGGACAAAGGTCGACAAGAGACCCAGTACTTC. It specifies CASSPWDKGRQETQYF.

CDR3 sequence: CASTGGTGGKYNEQFF. As DNA, the CDR3 is TGTGCCAGCACCGGCGGTACGGGAGGCAAATACAATGAGCAGTTCTTC. V and J are TRBV13 and TRBJ2-1, with 7 bases fitting TRBD2. The J segment lost 4 bases and the V segment lost 7 bases, leaving 13 bases of the junction unmatched. The germline V gene has CDR1 PRHDT and CDR2 FYEKMQ (reference sequence). The CDR3 has 16 residues.

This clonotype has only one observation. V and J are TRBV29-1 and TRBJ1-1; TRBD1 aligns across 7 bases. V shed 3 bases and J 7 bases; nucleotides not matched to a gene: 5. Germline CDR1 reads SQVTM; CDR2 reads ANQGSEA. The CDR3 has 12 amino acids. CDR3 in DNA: TGCAGCGTTGATAAGGGGGCGGGTGAAGCTTTCTTT. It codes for CSVDKGAGEAFF.

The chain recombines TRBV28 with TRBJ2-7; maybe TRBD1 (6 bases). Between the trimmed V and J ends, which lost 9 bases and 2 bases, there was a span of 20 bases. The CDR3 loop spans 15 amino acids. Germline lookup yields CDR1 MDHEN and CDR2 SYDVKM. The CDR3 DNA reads TGTGCCAGTAGGGGGTCGGGCGGCCAACCCTACGAGCAGTACTTC. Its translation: CASRGSGGQPYEQYF.

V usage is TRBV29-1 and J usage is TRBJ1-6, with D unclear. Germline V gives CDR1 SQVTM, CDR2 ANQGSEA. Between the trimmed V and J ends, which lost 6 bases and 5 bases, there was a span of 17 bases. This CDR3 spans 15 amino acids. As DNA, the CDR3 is TGCAGCGTGCGGATATTGGCGACTGATAATTCACCCCTCCACTTT. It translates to CSVRILATDNSPLHF.

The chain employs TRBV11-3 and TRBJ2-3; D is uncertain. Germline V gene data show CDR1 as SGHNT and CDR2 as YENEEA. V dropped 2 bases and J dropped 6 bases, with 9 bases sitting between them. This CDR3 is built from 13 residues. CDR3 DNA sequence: TGTGCCAGCAGCTTACATGAAGACGATACGCAGTATTTT. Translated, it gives CASSLHEDDTQYF.

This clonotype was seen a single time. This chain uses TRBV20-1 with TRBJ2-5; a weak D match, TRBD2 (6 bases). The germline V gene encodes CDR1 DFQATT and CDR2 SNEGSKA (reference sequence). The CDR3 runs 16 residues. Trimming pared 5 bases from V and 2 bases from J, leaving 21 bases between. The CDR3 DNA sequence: TGCAGTGCTTCATCTCCTCCGGGACTGACACAAGAGACCCAGTACTTC. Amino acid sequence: CSASSPPGLTQETQYF.

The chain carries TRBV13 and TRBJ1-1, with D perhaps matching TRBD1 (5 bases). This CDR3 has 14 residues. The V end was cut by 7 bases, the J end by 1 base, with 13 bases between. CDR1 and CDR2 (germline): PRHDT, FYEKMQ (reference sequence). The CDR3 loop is CASTRGLANTEAFF. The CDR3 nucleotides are TGTGCCAGCACGAGGGGATTGGCGAACACTGAAGCTTTCTTT.

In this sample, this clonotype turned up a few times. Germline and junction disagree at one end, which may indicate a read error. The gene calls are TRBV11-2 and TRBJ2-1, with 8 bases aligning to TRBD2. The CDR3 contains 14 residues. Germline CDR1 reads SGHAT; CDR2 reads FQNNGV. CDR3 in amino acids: CASTLTSGYNEQFF. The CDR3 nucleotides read TGTGCCAGCACCTTAACTAGCGGTTACAATGAGCAGTTCTTC.

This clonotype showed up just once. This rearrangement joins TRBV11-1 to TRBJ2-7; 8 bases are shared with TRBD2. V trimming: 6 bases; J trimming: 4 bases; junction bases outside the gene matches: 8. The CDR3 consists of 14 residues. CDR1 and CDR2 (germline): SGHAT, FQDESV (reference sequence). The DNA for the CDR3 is TGTGCCAGCAGACCGCCCGGGACTAGTTACGAGCAGTACTTC. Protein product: CASRPPGTSYEQYF.